This T cell receptor beta chain was sequenced for a study of blood T cell repertoires in COVID-19. The germline gives CDR1 SEHNR, CDR2 FQNEAQ (reference sequence). Trimming cost V 1 base and J 2 bases, with 12 bases left between them. The CDR3 is 15 amino acids. This table comes from immunoSEQ multiplex PCR, and its TCRdb copy is limited to in-frame clones, with some not included. The table has fewer than 60,000 clones, 81% seen once. What was sequenced was peripheral blood. The chain joins TRBV7-9 to TRBJ2-7, with D perhaps matching TRBD1 (5 bases). This clonotype originated in a woman aged 80 or older with COVID-19, enrolled during active disease. CDR3: CASSLGQGFTYEQYF. The DNA for the CDR3 is TGTGCCAGCAGCTTAGGCCAGGGCTTCACCTACGAGCAGTACTTC.